These T cell receptor beta chains were read from a single sample in a study of memory CD4+ T cells and cytomegalovirus serostatus. TCRdb's table, derived via immunoSEQ multiplex PCR, lists solely in-frame clones and lacks some. The table lists about 80,000 clones, 80% of them singletons, with roughly 0.79% in the top ten. Specimen: memory CD4+ T cells from blood. The receptor set was obtained from an adult in good health and CMV-seronegative. Both conserved end residues are part of each CDR3. A D gene is named only where the DNA matches it firmly. Expanded clones get a size class; other rows say once, few or many, or leave the size out.

clone size: .; J gene: TRBJ1-6; V gene: TRBV9; D gene: TRBD1; CDR3 length: 15; CDR3 protein: CASSGSGTVNSPLHF; CDR3 DNA: TGTGCCAGCAGCGGTTCCGGGACAGTCAATTCACCCCTCCACTTT
clone size: .; J gene: TRBJ1-5; V gene: TRBV29-1; D gene: TRBD1; CDR3 length: 17; CDR3 protein: CSVGAGTVTGGNQPQHF; CDR3 DNA: TGCAGCGTTGGGGCCGGGACCGTCACAGGGGGCAATCAGCCCCAGCATTTT
clone size: .; J gene: TRBJ2-7; V gene: TRBV30; D gene: .; CDR3 length: 12; CDR3 protein: CAWSVPGYEQYF; CDR3 DNA: TGTGCCTGGAGTGTACCAGGTTACGAGCAGTACTTC
clone size: .; J gene: TRBJ2-4; V gene: TRBV30; D gene: TRBD1; CDR3 length: 14; CDR3 protein: CAWKRTGGKNIQYF; CDR3 DNA: TGTGCCTGGAAAAGGACAGGGGGCAAAAACATTCAGTACTTC
clone size: .; J gene: TRBJ2-7; V gene: TRBV30; D gene: TRBD1; CDR3 length: 12; CDR3 protein: CAWTGGSYEQYF; CDR3 DNA: TGTGCCTGGACAGGGGGCTCCTACGAGCAGTACTTC
clone size: .; J gene: TRBJ1-1; V gene: TRBV5-6; D gene: TRBD1; CDR3 length: 15; CDR3 protein: CASSLGRGQVTEAFF; CDR3 DNA: TGTGCCAGCAGCTTGGGGAGGGGGCAAGTCACTGAAGCTTTCTTT
clone size: .; J gene: TRBJ2-5; V gene: TRBV7-2; D gene: .; CDR3 length: 13; CDR3 protein: CASSLFGVETQYF; CDR3 DNA: TGTGCCAGCAGCTTATTCGGGGTAGAGACCCAGTACTTC
clone size: .; J gene: TRBJ2-2; V gene: TRBV5-1; D gene: .; CDR3 length: 12; CDR3 protein: CASSFEPTRMFF; CDR3 DNA: TGCGCCAGCAGCTTTGAGCCGACCAGAATGTTTTTT
clone size: .; J gene: TRBJ1-5; V gene: TRBV7-8; D gene: .; CDR3 length: 17; CDR3 protein: CASSKYGRGGSDQPQHF; CDR3 DNA: TGTGCCAGCAGCAAGTACGGGCGGGGGGGGAGCGACCAGCCCCAGCATTTT
clone size: few; J gene: TRBJ2-5; V gene: TRBV27; D gene: TRBD2; CDR3 length: 16; CDR3 protein: CASSSLGLEVGETQYF; CDR3 DNA: TGTGCCAGCAGTTCGTTGGGACTAGAGGTGGGGGAGACCCAGTACTTC
clone size: .; J gene: TRBJ1-1; V gene: TRBV28; D gene: TRBD1; CDR3 length: 15; CDR3 protein: CASSIVQGAGTEAFF; CDR3 DNA: TGTGCCAGCAGTATTGTACAGGGGGCTGGCACTGAAGCTTTCTTT
clone size: .; J gene: TRBJ2-7; V gene: TRBV9; D gene: TRBD2; CDR3 length: 15; CDR3 protein: CASSVGGTSVHEQYF; CDR3 DNA: TGTGCCAGCAGCGTAGGGGGGACTAGCGTTCACGAGCAGTACTTC
clone size: .; J gene: TRBJ2-3; V gene: TRBV7-8; D gene: TRBD2; CDR3 length: 17; CDR3 protein: CASSRRLAGVAGDTQYF; CDR3 DNA: TGTGCCAGCAGCAGAAGACTAGCGGGAGTTGCCGGAGATACGCAGTATTTT
clone size: .; J gene: TRBJ1-2; V gene: TRBV28; D gene: TRBD1; CDR3 length: 15; CDR3 protein: CASRDRGQKLLGYTF; CDR3 DNA: TGTGCCAGCAGGGACAGGGGGCAAAAGCTTCTCGGCTACACCTTC
clone size: .; J gene: TRBJ1-6; V gene: TRBV7-6; D gene: TRBD1; CDR3 length: 16; CDR3 protein: CASSLGQGASNSPLHF; CDR3 DNA: TGTGCCAGCAGCCTCGGACAGGGGGCATCTAATTCACCCCTCCACTTT
clone size: once; J gene: TRBJ2-5; V gene: TRBV9; D gene: TRBD1; CDR3 length: 16; CDR3 protein: CASSVSTTGGMETQYF; CDR3 DNA: TGTGCCAGCAGCGTTAGCACAACAGGGGGCATGGAGACCCAGTACTTC
clone size: .; J gene: TRBJ1-5; V gene: TRBV11-2; D gene: TRBD1; CDR3 length: 15; CDR3 protein: CASSLVGTGNQPQHF; CDR3 DNA: TGTGCCAGCAGCTTAGTCGGGACAGGCAATCAGCCCCAGCATTTT
clone size: .; J gene: TRBJ2-3; V gene: TRBV7-9; D gene: .; CDR3 length: 12; CDR3 protein: CASSLSTDTQYF; CDR3 DNA: TGTGCCAGCAGCCTCTCGACGGATACGCAGTATTTT
clone size: .; J gene: TRBJ1-1; V gene: TRBV30; D gene: .; CDR3 length: 11; CDR3 protein: CAWSPRAEAFF; CDR3 DNA: TGTGCCTGGAGCCCCCGGGCTGAAGCTTTCTTT
clone size: .; J gene: TRBJ2-3; V gene: TRBV28; D gene: .; CDR3 length: 15; CDR3 protein: CASSRGTPLTDTQYF; CDR3 DNA: TGTGCCAGCAGCCGGGGGACTCCCCTCACAGATACGCAGTATTTT
clone size: .; J gene: TRBJ2-3; V gene: TRBV28; D gene: TRBD1; CDR3 length: 16; CDR3 protein: CASNSQGAEGTDTQYF; CDR3 DNA: TGTGCCAGCAATTCACAGGGGGCAGAAGGAACAGATACGCAGTATTTT
clone size: .; J gene: TRBJ1-3; V gene: TRBV18; D gene: .; CDR3 length: 14; CDR3 protein: CASSADSPGNTIYF; CDR3 DNA: TGTGCCAGCTCAGCGGACAGTCCTGGAAACACCATATATTTT
clone size: few; J gene: TRBJ1-6; V gene: TRBV30; D gene: .; CDR3 length: 14; CDR3 protein: CAWSVTGVVSPLHF; CDR3 DNA: TGTGCCTGGAGTGTAACTGGGGTTGTGTCACCCCTCCACTTT
clone size: .; J gene: TRBJ1-1; V gene: TRBV5-6; D gene: .; CDR3 length: 13; CDR3 protein: CASSLLGDDEAFF; CDR3 DNA: TGTGCCAGCAGCCTTCTCGGGGACGATGAAGCTTTCTTT
clone size: .; J gene: TRBJ2-2; V gene: TRBV9; D gene: .; CDR3 length: 11; CDR3 protein: CASSGNGELFF; CDR3 DNA: TGTGCCAGCAGCGGTAACGGGGAGCTGTTTTTT
clone size: .; J gene: TRBJ1-3; V gene: TRBV12-2; D gene: .; CDR3 length: 13; CDR3 protein: CASSLRRENTIYF; CDR3 DNA: TGTGCAAGTTCCCTACGACGCGAAAACACCATATATTTT
clone size: .; J gene: TRBJ2-7; V gene: TRBV19; D gene: .; CDR3 length: 14; CDR3 protein: CAPGTRDSPHEQYF; CDR3 DNA: TGTGCCCCAGGGACCCGGGACTCCCCACACGAGCAGTACTTC